Here is one T cell receptor (beta chain) with its context. The data stem from a study of cytomegalovirus exposure and HLA in healthy donors. Between the trimmed V and J ends, which lost 6 bases and 0 bases, there was a span of 12 bases. CDR1 MNHNY and CDR2 SVGAGI come from the germline V gene (reference sequence). The CDR3 contains 15 residues. The PCR ran on 60 Vbeta and 13 Jbeta primers. Assay used: immunoSEQ multiplex PCR; TCRdb lists only in-frame clones, some missing. The data show around 190,000 clones, 75% to 90% seen once. The chain couples TRBV6-6 to TRBJ1-5, with a tentative D call TRBD1 (5 bases). The sequence was collected from a young woman in good health and CMV-seronegative. The sequenced material came from PBMCs. CDR3 sequence reads: CASSQDSYSNQPQHF. The CDR3 region has the DNA TGTGCCAGCAGCCAAGACAGCTATAGCAATCAGCCCCAGCATTTT.